The next 32 T cell receptor beta chains were all read from a single sample in a study of T cells expressing NK-cell markers. For each CDR3 protein, TCRdb gives one entry from its re-call of the 5' RACE reads, without DNA. The specimen's table records about 260,000 distinct CDR3 sequences. What was sequenced was blood T cells: a sorted CD56 or NKG2C T cell subset, CD4+ or CD8+ T cells, or bulk PBMC T cells (not recorded which). The receptors come from a woman between 18 and 70 years old in good health.

The chain links TRBV29-1 to TRBJ2-3; checking the TCRdb D call of TRBD2 is not possible without DNA. Germline lookup yields CDR1 SQVTM and CDR2 ANQGSEA. This CDR3 contains 14 residues. Here the CDR3 reads CSVSLGSSTDTQYF.

The gene calls are TRBV5-1 and TRBJ1-2. CDR3 length: 12 amino acids. Germline-derived CDR1 and CDR2 are SGHRS and YFSETQ. CDR3 in amino acids: CASRMDNYGYTF.

The CDR3 spells CASSRGAGASGANVLTF. V gene TRBV12-3 or TRBV12-4 combines with J gene TRBJ2-6; the TRBD1 assignment by TCRdb is unverifiable without DNA. This CDR3 comprises 17 residues.

The CDR3 region is CASSPTGSGNQPQHF. V and J are TRBV27 and TRBJ1-5; lacking DNA, the TRBD1 call made by TCRdb goes unchecked. Germline V gene data show CDR1 as MNHEY and CDR2 as SMNVEV (reference sequence). This CDR3 has 15 amino acids.

The chain uses TRBV15 and TRBJ1-1. Germline V gene data show CDR1 as LNHNV and CDR2 as YYDKDF (reference sequence). The CDR3 extends over 16 amino acids. CDR3 in amino acids: CATSRDLAYLNTEAFF. Supplemented by reference TRBV15 and TRBJ1-1, the full variable domain reads DAMVIQNPRYQVTQFGKPVTLSCSQTLNHNVMYWYQQKSSQAPKLLFHYYDKDFNNEADTPDNFQSRRPNTSFCFLDIRSPGLGDTAMYLCATSRDLAYLNTEAFFGQGTRLTVV.

The chain recombines TRBV6-5 with TRBJ2-3; the D gene TCRdb calls, TRBD2, cannot be checked with no DNA. Germline values: CDR1 MNHEY, CDR2 SVGAGI. The CDR3 is made up of 16 amino acids. CDR3 in amino acids: CASSWRASSATDTQYF.

The chain carries TRBV6-1 and TRBJ1-1; the D call from TCRdb, TRBD1, cannot be confirmed without DNA. The CDR3 runs 15 residues. CDR1 and CDR2 from the germline V gene are MNHNS and SASEGT. CDR3: CASRSGGNLDTEAFF.

CDR3 residues: CASSVDPQNLEQFF. The rearrangement joins TRBV9 to TRBJ2-1; TCRdb gives TRBD1 as the D gene, but with no DNA this cannot be confirmed. Germline CDR1 and CDR2: SGDLS and YYNGEE. The CDR3 has 14 amino acids.

V usage is TRBV7-2 and J usage is TRBJ2-2. The CDR3 consists of 16 residues. CDR1 SGHTA and CDR2 FQGNSA come from the germline V gene. CDR3 sequence: CASSHLLGESTGELFF.

The chain links TRBV20-1 to TRBJ2-1; checking the TCRdb D call of TRBD2 is not possible without DNA. The CDR3 has 16 residues. Per the germline V gene, CDR1 is DFQATT and CDR2 is SNEGSKA (reference sequence). CDR3 region: CSARDIAELSYNEQFF.

This rearrangement joins TRBV20-1 to TRBJ2-1; there is no DNA to check the TCRdb D call of TRBD2. The CDR3 runs to 13 residues. The germline V gene has CDR1 DFQATT and CDR2 SNEGSKA (reference sequence). The CDR3 region is CSALASRYNEQFF.

The genes are TRBV20-1 and TRBJ2-1; the TCRdb D gene call, TRBD2, has no DNA to confirm it. The CDR3 totals 13 residues. The germline V gene has CDR1 DFQATT and CDR2 SNEGSKA (reference sequence). CDR3 residues: CSAEAETYNEQFF.

The chain has TRBV7-2 and TRBJ1-6; the D call of TRBD1 rests on TCRdb alone, since no DNA is present to check it. The CDR3 runs 14 residues. Germline V gene sequence: CDR1 SGHTA, CDR2 FQGNSA. This chain's CDR3 is CASSPGQLGSPLHF.

The chain links TRBV2 to TRBJ2-5. Germline lookup yields CDR1 SNHLY and CDR2 FYNNEI. The CDR3 runs to 13 residues. CDR3 sequence: CASSPNNQETQYF.

This chain joins TRBV6-2 or TRBV6-3 and TRBJ1-2; TCRdb lists TRBD1, though no DNA is available to test this call. CDR1 and CDR2 from the germline V gene are MNHEY and SVGEGT. CDR3 length: 16 amino acids. This CDR3 reads CASRPGTGGVIYGYTF.

The V and J genes are TRBV5-1 and TRBJ2-1; without DNA, the TCRdb call of TRBD2 cannot be checked. The CDR3 covers 15 residues. The germline V gene has CDR1 SGHRS and CDR2 YFSETQ. CDR3 in amino acids: CASSLTSGGANEQFF.

The rearrangement links TRBV20-1 to TRBJ1-2; TCRdb designates TRBD1, a call that cannot be tested without DNA. The CDR3 loop spans 13 amino acids. Germline values: CDR1 DFQATT, CDR2 SNEGSKA (reference sequence). The CDR3: CSARTGTASGYTF.

The V call is TRBV7-9, the J call TRBJ2-3. The CDR3 has 15 amino acids. Germline loops: CDR1 SEHNR, CDR2 FQNEAQ (reference sequence). This CDR3 is CASSLSRTSTDTQYF.

CDR3: CASSLRGQGTAYGYTF. V is TRBV7-2 and J is TRBJ1-2; TCRdb's D gene call, TRBD1, goes unchecked for lack of DNA. CDR1 SGHTA and CDR2 FQGNSA come from the germline V gene. The CDR3 has 16 amino acids.

The gene calls are TRBV28 and TRBJ2-1; as DNA is missing, the TRBD2 call by TCRdb cannot be tested. Germline CDR1 and CDR2: MDHEN and SYDVKM. This CDR3 spans 15 amino acids. The CDR3 loop is CASTPRLAGWGEQFF.

J is TRBJ1-2 and V is TRBV6-1; with no DNA, the TCRdb D assignment of TRBD1 cannot be verified. The CDR3 totals 15 residues. CDR1 and CDR2 (germline): MNHNS, SASEGT. CDR3 residues: CASTKGGGTNYGYTF.

The CDR3 loop is CSASRGAYNEQFF. This chain joins TRBV20-1 and TRBJ2-1. The CDR3 totals 13 residues. The V gene's germline CDR1 is DFQATT and CDR2 SNEGSKA (reference sequence).

The rearrangement uses TRBV10-3 and TRBJ1-1; without DNA, the TCRdb call of TRBD1 cannot be checked. The germline gives CDR1 ENHRY, CDR2 SYGVKD. This CDR3 has 15 amino acids. CDR3 sequence: CAISVEQGENTEAFF.

V gene TRBV7-8 combines with J gene TRBJ1-1. The germline CDR1 and CDR2 sequences are SGHVS and FQNEAQ. The CDR3 covers 16 residues. The chain's CDR3 is CASSLWSPGPNTEAFF.

The chain combines TRBV4-3 with TRBJ2-3; TCRdb lists TRBD1, though no DNA is available to test this call. This CDR3 spans 17 amino acids. From germline, CDR1 is LGHNA and CDR2 YSLEER. Here the CDR3 reads CASSQDPGRGRGDTQYF.

The chain employs TRBV4-1 and TRBJ2-5; TCRdb selects TRBD1, and the lack of DNA leaves this call unchecked. The CDR3 extends over 18 amino acids. The germline V gene has CDR1 MGHRA and CDR2 YSYEKL. The chain's CDR3 is CASSQAPGTGHFQETQYF.

The rearrangement links TRBV29-1 to TRBJ2-1; TCRdb calls TRBD2, which cannot be checked without DNA. This CDR3 spans 13 amino acids. Germline CDR1 reads SQVTM; CDR2 reads ANQGSEA. This CDR3 is CSVVGLAGGPEFF.

V usage is TRBV7-7 and J usage is TRBJ2-7; TCRdb's D gene call, TRBD1, goes unchecked for lack of DNA. The CDR3 is made up of 13 amino acids. Germline lookup yields CDR1 SSHAT and CDR2 FNYEAQ (reference sequence). CDR3 sequence reads: CASSPGTAREQYF.

This chain links TRBV5-1 with TRBJ2-1. The CDR3 loop spans 13 amino acids. The germline gives CDR1 SGHRS, CDR2 YFSETQ. The CDR3 is CASSLDTDNEQFF.

The V call is TRBV9, the J call TRBJ1-2. CDR3 length: 14 amino acids. Germline loops: CDR1 SGDLS, CDR2 YYNGEE. CDR3 sequence: CASSVVGGGYGYTF.

The chain joins TRBV7-8 to TRBJ2-4; TCRdb's D gene call, TRBD1, goes unchecked for lack of DNA. Germline CDR1 and CDR2: SGHVS and FQNEAQ. This CDR3 comprises 17 residues. The CDR3 sequence: CASSLVGFVGDKNIQYF.

The genes are TRBV7-2 and TRBJ2-4. The germline gives CDR1 SGHTA, CDR2 FQGNSA. The CDR3 is 16 amino acids. CDR3 loop: CASSLAGPLAKNIQYF.